The 2 T cell receptor beta chains below all came from one sample that was sequenced in a study of low-dose radiotherapy and immunotherapy resistance in tumors. The time point here: before trial treatment. The TCRs were subjected to amplification over approximately 18 PCR cycles employing a constant-region primer in conjunction with a V-primer adapter. TCRdb re-analysed the reads in MiXCR, keeping a single row per CDR3 protein. In the table there are fewer than 60,000 distinct CDR3 sequences, 12% of which are singletons. Material: PBMCs, obtained before treatment. The source is a female donor with ovarian cancer.

At least ten counts were recorded for this clonotype. This chain joins TRBV2 and TRBJ1-1; D is possibly TRBD1 (6 bases). The CDR3 runs to 14 residues. Trimming cost V 8 bases and J 0 bases, with 13 bases left between them. Germline V gene lookup returns CDR1 SNHLY and CDR2 FYNNEI. CDR3 DNA: TGTGCCAGCGGTTACAGGGCTCTGAACACTGAAGCTTTCTTT. It yields the protein CASGYRALNTEAFF.

The sample holds many counts of this clonotype. The chain carries TRBV2 and TRBJ1-3; no reliable D call. V was clipped by 8 bases and J by 0 bases, with 5 bases between them. Germline V gene data show CDR1 as SNHLY and CDR2 as FYNNEI. The CDR3 consists of 12 residues. CDR3 DNA sequence: TGTGCCAGCTGGAGCTCTGGAAACACCATATATTTT. This translates into CASWSSGNTIYF.